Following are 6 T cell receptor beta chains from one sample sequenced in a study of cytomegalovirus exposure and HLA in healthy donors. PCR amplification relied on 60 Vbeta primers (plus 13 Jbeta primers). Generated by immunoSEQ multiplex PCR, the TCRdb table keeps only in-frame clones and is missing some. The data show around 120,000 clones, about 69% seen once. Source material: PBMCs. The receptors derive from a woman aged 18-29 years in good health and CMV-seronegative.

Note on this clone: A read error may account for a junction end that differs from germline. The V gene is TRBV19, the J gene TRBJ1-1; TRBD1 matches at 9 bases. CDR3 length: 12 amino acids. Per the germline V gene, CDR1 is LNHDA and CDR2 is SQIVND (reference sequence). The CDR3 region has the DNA TGTGCCAGTAGACCACAGGGGGCTGAGGCTTTCTTT. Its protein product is CASRPQGAEAFF.

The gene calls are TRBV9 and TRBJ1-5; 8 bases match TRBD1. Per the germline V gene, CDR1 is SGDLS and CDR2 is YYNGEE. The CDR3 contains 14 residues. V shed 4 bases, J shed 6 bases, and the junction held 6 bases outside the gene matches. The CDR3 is CASSRTGILQPQHF. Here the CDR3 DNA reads TGTGCCAGCAGCAGGACAGGGATTCTTCAGCCCCAGCATTTT.

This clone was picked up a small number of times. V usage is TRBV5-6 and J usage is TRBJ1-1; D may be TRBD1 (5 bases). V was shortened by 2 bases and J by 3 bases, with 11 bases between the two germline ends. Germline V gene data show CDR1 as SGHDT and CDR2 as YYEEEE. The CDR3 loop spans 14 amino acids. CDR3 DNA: TGTGCCAGCAGCTTAGGCACAGGTTACACTGAAGCTTTCTTT. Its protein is CASSLGTGYTEAFF. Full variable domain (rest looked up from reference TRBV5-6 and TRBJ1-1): DAGVTQSPTHLIKTRGQQVTLRCSPKSGHDTVSWYQQALGQGPQFIFQYYEEEERQRGNFPDRFSGHQFPNYSSELNVNALLLGDSALYLCASSLGTGYTEAFFGQGTRLTVV.

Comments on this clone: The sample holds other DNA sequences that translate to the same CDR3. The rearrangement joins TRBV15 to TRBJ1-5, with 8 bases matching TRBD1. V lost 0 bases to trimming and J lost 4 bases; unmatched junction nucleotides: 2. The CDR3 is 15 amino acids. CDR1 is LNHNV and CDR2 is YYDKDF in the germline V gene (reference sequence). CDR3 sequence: CATSRDGTGNQPQHF. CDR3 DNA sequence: TGTGCCACCAGCAGAGATGGGACAGGAAATCAGCCCCAGCATTTT.

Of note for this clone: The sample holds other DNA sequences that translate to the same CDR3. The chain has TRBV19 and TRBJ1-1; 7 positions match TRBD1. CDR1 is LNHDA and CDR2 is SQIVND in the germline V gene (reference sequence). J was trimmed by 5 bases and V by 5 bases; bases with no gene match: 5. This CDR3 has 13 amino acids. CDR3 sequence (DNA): TGTGCCAGTAGTTGGACAGGCGGGACTGAAGCTTTCTTT. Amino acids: CASSWTGGTEAFF.

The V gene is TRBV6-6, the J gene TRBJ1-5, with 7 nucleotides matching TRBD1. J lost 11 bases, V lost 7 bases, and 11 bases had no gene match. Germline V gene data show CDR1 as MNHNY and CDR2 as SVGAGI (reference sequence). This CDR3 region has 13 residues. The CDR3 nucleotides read TGTGCCAGCACCCCAGGGGGAGAAGTGGCCCAGCATTTT. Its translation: CASTPGGEVAQHF.